This T cell receptor (beta chain) is drawn from a study of shared clonotypes between healthy human individuals. About the study: Each donor had three CD4 naive, three CD4 memory, two CD8 naive and one CD8 memory plate. Study-wide results and caveats: Depth was large, yet rarefaction showed that sorted-subset sequencing was incomplete. Sequencing depth was expected to influence donor clonotype sharing. Clonotypes that were shared across four donors made up around 4.6% of naive CD4 clonotypes.

In its sample, this clone was seen a few times. Antigen specificity is unknown. The same CDR3 also results from other DNA sequences found in this sample. Terminally differentiated effector memory CD45RA+ cells were left out of the naive CD8 fraction, which was CD45RO-negative and positively selected for CCR7. Using immunoSEQ multiplex PCR, the repertoire was profiled, and TCRdb retains in-frame clones only, with some absent. This table has about 2 million clones, roughly 95% appearing once. The receptor was derived from a man aged 18 to 30 in good health. The specimen was naive CD8+ T cells sorted from blood.

The DNA for the CDR3 is TGTGCCAGCAGCTTCGGGACAGGGTCCTACGAGCAGTACTTC. Protein: CASSFGTGSYEQYF. The chain combines TRBV7-6 with TRBJ2-7, with 9 positions matching TRBD1. The germline gives CDR1 SGHVS, CDR2 FNYEAQ. This CDR3 spans 14 amino acids. V shed 3 bases, J shed 1 base, and the junction held 1 base outside the gene matches.